This TCR beta chain was captured by sequencing in a study of blood T cell repertoires in COVID-19. Per the original methods: The authors estimated nucleated cell counts from reference gene primer amplification. Measured with immunoSEQ multiplex PCR; TCRdb has only the in-frame clones, and not every one. Clone size and the V and J calls come from that table; the DNA yielded D and trimming. This sample has 150,000 to 160,000 clones; approximately 90% occur once, and the top ten carry roughly 2.2%. J gave up 3 bases and V 6 bases, and 7 bases lay outside the gene matches. The CDR3 totals 16 residues. Germline CDR1 MGHDK, CDR2 SYGVNS.

This TCR derives from a woman in her 70s with acute or convalescent COVID-19. The sequenced material came from peripheral blood. J is TRBJ2-2 and V is TRBV25-1, with 10 bases fitting TRBD1. The CDR3 here is CASRPGQGRDTGELFF. In nucleotides, the CDR3 is TGTGCCAGCAGACCGGGACAGGGGAGAGACACCGGGGAGCTGTTTTTT.